These 27 T cell receptor beta chains were all obtained from the same sample, sequenced in a study of shared clonotypes between healthy human individuals. Assay: immunoSEQ multiplex PCR; the TCRdb copy retains only in-frame clones and omits some. Of about 980,000 clones listed, 76% are singletons. What was sequenced was memory CD4+ T cells sorted from blood. Subset given: CD45RA-negative fraction. Receptor source: a man younger than 30 in good health.

This chain links TRBV7-9 with TRBJ2-1; 8 bases fit TRBD1. The trim removed 4 bases at V and 3 bases at J, leaving 11 bases unmatched. The CDR3 is made up of 17 amino acids. Germline V gene data show CDR1 as SEHNR and CDR2 as FQNEAQ (reference sequence). As DNA, the CDR3 is TGTGCCAGCAGCTCCCCAAGAAGACAGGGGTACTACAATGAGCAGTTCTTC. Protein sequence: CASSSPRRQGYYNEQFF.

Comment on this clone: It may be a read error: a sequence one base away is much more abundant. The chain couples TRBV30 to TRBJ2-7, with D perhaps matching TRBD1 (6 bases). The CDR3 totals 14 residues. Per the germline V gene, CDR1 is GTSNPN and CDR2 is SVGIG (reference sequence). CDR3 region: CAWSVRGLIDERYF. Written as DNA, the CDR3 is TGTGCCTGGAGTGTAAGGGGGTTAATTGACGAGCGGTACTTC.

The chain combines TRBV6-5 with TRBJ2-1, with D maybe TRBD1 (6 bases). Germline values: CDR1 MNHEY, CDR2 SVGAGI. Trimming shortened V by 2 bases and J by 1 base, and 12 bases separated the two germline ends. This CDR3 comprises 16 residues. CDR3 bases: TGTGCCAGCAGTTACCGATCAGGGGTTTCCTACAATGAGCAGTTCTTC. Protein sequence: CASSYRSGVSYNEQFF.

The V and J genes are TRBV19 and TRBJ2-7, with TRBD1 identical over 8 bases. V was pared by 6 bases and J by 2 bases, with 6 bases of the junction left unmatched. The CDR3 has 14 amino acids. The germline CDR1 and CDR2 sequences are LNHDA and SQIVND (reference sequence). DNA for the CDR3: TGTGCCAGTAGGGACAGGGCAGGCGCCTACGAGCAGTACTTC. It is translated as CASRDRAGAYEQYF. The full variable domain, its missing parts supplied by reference TRBV19 and TRBJ2-7, is DGGITQSPKYLFRKEGQNVTLSCEQNLNHDAMYWYRQDPGQGLRLIYYSQIVNDFQKGDIAEGYSVSREKKESFPLTVTSAQKNPTAFYLCASRDRAGAYEQYFGPGTRLTVT.

The gene calls are TRBV7-9 and TRBJ1-2; D may be TRBD1 (6 bases). In germline, CDR1 is SEHNR, CDR2 FQNEAQ (reference sequence). Trimming stripped 5 bases from V and 6 bases from J, with 19 bases between. This CDR3 is built from 15 residues. The CDR3 DNA is TGTGCCAGCAGCGCTCGTGGGGGGCAGAATAATGGCTACACCTTC. This gives the protein CASSARGGQNNGYTF.

The V gene is TRBV2, the J gene TRBJ2-2, with 14 nucleotides matching TRBD2. Losses at the gene ends were 7 bases for V and 7 bases for J; bases not matched to a gene: 5. Per germline, CDR1 SNHLY and CDR2 FYNNEI. The length of the CDR3 is 15 residues. The chain's CDR3 is CASTGTSGGIGELFF. The CDR3 nucleotides are TGTGCCAGCACCGGGACTAGCGGGGGTATCGGGGAGCTGTTTTTT.

The chain couples TRBV7-9 to TRBJ2-7, with D hard to call. The CDR3 length is 16 residues. The V end was cut by 2 bases, the J end by 2 bases, with 16 bases between. CDR1 and CDR2 from the germline V gene are SEHNR and FQNEAQ (reference sequence). CDR3 in amino acids: CASSLTSAKQTYEQYF. CDR3 DNA: TGTGCCAGCAGCTTAACTTCAGCGAAACAAACCTACGAGCAGTACTTC.

As for this clone: This sample includes further DNA sequences coding for the same CDR3. V and J are TRBV9 and TRBJ2-2; the D gene is possibly TRBD2 (5 bases). Germline V lookup: CDR1 SGDLS, CDR2 YYNGEE. V dropped 2 bases and J dropped 6 bases, with 8 bases sitting between them. CDR3 length equals 13 residues. The CDR3: CASSVNSAGELFF. CDR3 in DNA: TGTGCCAGCAGCGTTAATAGCGCCGGGGAGCTGTTTTTT.

The chain employs TRBV5-4 and TRBJ2-1; D remains ambiguous. Germline-derived CDR1 and CDR2 are SGHNT and YYREEE (reference sequence). This CDR3 contains 13 residues. V dropped 0 bases and J dropped 3 bases, with 4 bases sitting between them. The CDR3 bases are TGTGCCAGCAGCTTGGACGGCTACAATGAGCAGTTCTTC. This gives the protein CASSLDGYNEQFF.

The gene calls are TRBV18 and TRBJ1-5, with 11 bases fitting TRBD1. The CDR3 spans 16 residues. V trimming: 4 bases; J trimming: 8 bases; junction bases outside the gene matches: 10. Germline values: CDR1 KGHSH, CDR2 LQKENI. The CDR3 loop is CASSRGTGGRVEPQHF. The CDR3 DNA sequence: TGTGCCAGCTCACGTGGGACAGGGGGAAGAGTGGAGCCCCAGCATTTT.

This clone was observed a handful of times. The chain carries TRBV19 and TRBJ1-5; D perhaps matches TRBD1 (5 bases). V lost 3 bases, J lost 5 bases, and 14 bases lay in between. In germline, CDR1 is LNHDA, CDR2 SQIVND (reference sequence). The CDR3 is made up of 15 amino acids. CDR3 protein: CASSIWRRDDQPQHF. The CDR3 region has the DNA TGTGCCAGTAGTATTTGGCGGAGGGACGATCAGCCCCAGCATTTT.

This chain connects TRBV5-6 to TRBJ2-7, with D tentatively TRBD1 or TRBD2 (5 bases each). Trimming took off 4 bases at V and 0 bases at J, with 14 bases between the two ends. The length of the CDR3 is 15 residues. Germline V gene data show CDR1 as SGHDT and CDR2 as YYEEEE. Here the CDR3 reads CASSPGTVSSYEQYF. CDR3 coding DNA: TGTGCCAGCAGCCCCGGGACGGTGAGCTCCTACGAGCAGTACTTC.

The chain combines TRBV30 with TRBJ1-1; TRBD1 matches 8 bases. The V gene's germline CDR1 is GTSNPN and CDR2 SVGIG (reference sequence). Unmatched junction bases numbered 10, after V lost 4 bases and J lost 3 bases. CDR3 length: 15 amino acids. DNA of the CDR3: TGTGCCTGGACGGGCGGGACAGGTCCCTACACTGAAGCTTTCTTT. This sequence encodes CAWTGGTGPYTEAFF.

The J gene is TRBJ2-4, the V gene TRBV2; D is possibly TRBD2 (6 bases). CDR3 length equals 12 residues. Looked up from germline, CDR1 is SNHLY and CDR2 is FYNNEI. With 6 bases removed from V and 6 bases from J, the gap between germline ends came to 9 bases. CDR3 bases: TGTGCCAGCAGCAGGACTACAAACATTCAGTACTTC. It translates to CASSRTTNIQYF. Variable domain in full (rest from reference TRBV2 and TRBJ2-4): EPEVTQTPSHQVTQMGQEVILRCVPISNHLYFYWYRQILGQKVEFLVSFYNNEISEKSEIFDDQFSVERPDGSNFTLKIRSTKLEDSAMYFCASSRTTNIQYFGAGTRLSVL.

The V call is TRBV27, the J call TRBJ1-1, with no clear D. Deletions cut 4 bases from V and 0 bases from J, with 6 bases between. Per germline, CDR1 MNHEY and CDR2 SMNVEV (reference sequence). This CDR3 comprises 13 residues. Here the CDR3 reads CASSYSMNTEAFF. The DNA of the CDR3 is TGTGCCAGCAGTTACTCGATGAACACTGAAGCTTTCTTT.

The chain links TRBV5-1 to TRBJ2-5; 10 nucleotides agree with TRBD1. The germline gives CDR1 SGHRS, CDR2 YFSETQ. There are 17 residues in the CDR3. Trimming at V came to 2 bases and at J to 4 bases, leaving 11 bases not matched to a gene. The CDR3 DNA sequence: TGCGCCAGCAGCTTTACCCCCCCCCGGGACAGGGGAGAGACCCAGTACTTC. Encoded protein: CASSFTPPRDRGETQYF. The whole variable domain, filled in from reference TRBV5-1 and TRBJ2-5, reads KAGVTQTPRYLIKTRGQQVTLSCSPISGHRSVSWYQQTPGQGLQFLFEYFSETQRNKGNFPGRFSGRQFSNSRSEMNVSTLELGDSALYLCASSFTPPRDRGETQYFGPGTRLLVL.

The chain joins TRBV30 to TRBJ1-4; 9 nucleotides line up with TRBD1. In germline, CDR1 is GTSNPN, CDR2 SVGIG (reference sequence). Unmatched junction bases numbered 5, after V lost 4 bases and J lost 5 bases. There are 14 residues in the CDR3. Written as DNA, the CDR3 is TGTGCCTGGACCAAGGGGACAGGGAATGAAAAACTGTTTTTT. Translated: CAWTKGTGNEKLFF.

V gene TRBV2 combines with J gene TRBJ2-7; D gene ambiguous. In germline, CDR1 is SNHLY, CDR2 FYNNEI. This CDR3 region has 14 residues. The V gene lost 2 bases and the J gene lost 3 bases, with 11 bases spanning the gap. Here the CDR3 reads CASSERAQSYEQYF. The CDR3 DNA is TGTGCCAGCAGTGAAAGGGCTCAGAGCTACGAGCAGTACTTC.

CDR3 protein: CASRQTGAQGYTF. CDR3 DNA sequence: TGTGCCAGCAGACAAACAGGGGCGCAAGGCTACACCTTC. V and J are TRBV27 and TRBJ1-2, with 7 bases lining up with TRBD1. The CDR3 length is 13 residues. Unmatched junction bases numbered 9, after V lost 6 bases and J lost 8 bases. From germline, CDR1 is MNHEY and CDR2 SMNVEV (reference sequence).

This clone was recorded once. Additional DNA sequences in this sample encode the identical CDR3. The chain links TRBV6-5 to TRBJ1-6; D is unresolved. V gave up 0 bases and J gave up 7 bases, with 4 bases separating them. This CDR3 contains 13 residues. The V gene's germline CDR1 is MNHEY and CDR2 SVGAGI. The CDR3 nucleotides are TGTGCCAGCAGTTACTCGGGAAATTCACCCCTCCACTTT. Its translation is CASSYSGNSPLHF.

This clone occurred once. Other DNA sequences from this sample encode an identical CDR3 as well. The chain's CDR3 is CASSLTGDSNQPQHF. As DNA, the CDR3 is TGCGCCAGCAGCCTGACAGGTGATAGCAATCAGCCCCAGCATTTT. The rearrangement joins TRBV5-1 to TRBJ1-5; weak D call: TRBD1 (6 bases). V was shortened by 4 bases and J by 0 bases, with 11 bases between the two germline ends. CDR1 and CDR2 from the germline V gene are SGHRS and YFSETQ. This CDR3 comprises 15 residues.

The chain recombines TRBV19 with TRBJ2-7; 11 nucleotides line up with TRBD2. The CDR3 has 14 residues. Germline-derived CDR1 and CDR2 are LNHDA and SQIVND (reference sequence). V lost 7 bases and J lost 0; bases outside the gene matches: 2. Written as DNA, the CDR3 is TGTGCCAGTAAGGGACTAGCGGACTCCTACGAGCAGTACTTC. This gives the protein CASKGLADSYEQYF.

CDR3 sequence: CASRGETQYF. CDR3 bases: TGTGCCTCCCGTGGGGAGACCCAGTACTTC. The chain combines TRBV18 with TRBJ2-5; D is ambiguous. Germline V CDR1 and CDR2: KGHSH, LQKENI. There are 10 residues in the CDR3. V was cut by 11 bases and J by 5 bases, with 9 bases left in between.

This clone was observed a handful of times. Other DNA sequences in this sample translate to the same CDR3. The V and J genes are TRBV10-3 and TRBJ1-3; D remains unclear. From germline, CDR1 is ENHRY and CDR2 SYGVKD. The CDR3 spans 15 residues. Trimming removed 0 bases from V and 2 bases from J, with 8 bases in between. This CDR3 reads CAISESGLAGNTIYF. Written as DNA, the CDR3 is TGTGCCATCAGTGAGTCTGGGTTGGCTGGAAACACCATATATTTT.

The J gene is TRBJ1-3, the V gene TRBV11-3; D is possibly TRBD1 (6 bases). Between the trimmed V and J ends, which lost 5 bases and 0 bases, there was a span of 14 bases. CDR1 is SGHNT, CDR2 YENEEA, per germline. The CDR3 length is 16 residues. CDR3 sequence reads: CASSRRGTVSGNTIYF. CDR3 nucleotides: TGTGCCAGCAGCCGGAGGGGGACGGTCTCTGGAAACACCATATATTTT.

In this sample, this clone turned up a few times. A much more abundant neighbour one base away suggests this may be a read error. J is TRBJ1-1 and V is TRBV6-1; D unresolved. Trimming left V 6 bases short and J 0 bases short, with 2 bases between. The germline V gene has CDR1 MNHNS and CDR2 SASEGT. This CDR3 spans 11 amino acids. CDR3 residues: CASRVNTEAFF. CDR3 nucleotide sequence: TGTGCCAGCAGGGTGAACACTGAAGCTTTCTTT.

The chain couples TRBV27 to TRBJ1-5; D is possibly TRBD1 (5 bases). Looked up from germline, CDR1 is MNHEY and CDR2 is SMNVEV (reference sequence). The CDR3 consists of 18 residues. With 7 bases removed from V and 4 bases from J, the gap between germline ends came to 26 bases. DNA for the CDR3: TGTGCCAGCAATGACCGGGACCAACGAACCGACCTTAATCAGCCCCAGCATTTT. Translating it yields CASNDRDQRTDLNQPQHF.